The 30 T cell receptor beta chains below all came from one sample that was sequenced in a study of T cells after yellow fever vaccination. TCRdb recomputed calls from the 5' RACE reads with MiXCR, one row per CDR3 protein. The sample includes 400,000 or so distinct CDR3 sequences, roughly a sixth of them seen just once. Source: PBMCs, taken before the yellow fever booster vaccination. The receptors derive from a man younger than 35 who received the YFV17D yellow fever vaccine.

The chain couples TRBV7-2 to TRBJ1-2; D might be TRBD1 (5 bases). The CDR3 consists of 11 residues. Trimming took 2 bases from V and 8 from J, leaving 6 bases between them. CDR1 is SGHTA and CDR2 is FQGNSA in the germline V gene. The CDR3 DNA is TGTGCCAGCAGCTTACGACAGGGCTACACCTTC. It is translated as CASSLRQGYTF.

This clonotype was counted many times. The CDR3 loop reads CASSLAGPRDIQYF. The CDR3 nucleotides read TGTGCCAGCAGCTTAGCAGGCCCTCGGGACATTCAGTACTTC. V and J are TRBV7-2 and TRBJ2-4; D gene unclear. Between the trimmed V and J ends, which lost 0 bases and 8 bases, there was a span of 11 bases. CDR1 and CDR2 from the germline V gene are SGHTA and FQGNSA. The length of the CDR3 is 14 residues.

The chain carries TRBV5-1 and TRBJ2-2; D perhaps matches TRBD1 (5 bases). Germline loops: CDR1 SGHRS, CDR2 YFSETQ. This CDR3 region has 15 residues. Deletions cut 4 bases from V and 5 bases from J, with 15 bases between. The CDR3 sequence: CASSGRDSITGELFF. CDR3 coding DNA: TGCGCCAGCAGCGGCCGAGACAGCATAACCGGGGAGCTGTTTTTT.

This clonotype was found once. The J gene is TRBJ2-1, the V gene TRBV9; 10 bases map to TRBD1. CDR3 length: 14 amino acids. V gave up 3 bases and J gave up 8 bases; unmatched junction bases: 5. From germline, CDR1 is SGDLS and CDR2 YYNGEE. The CDR3 is CASSEPTGGDEQFF. CDR3 in DNA: TGTGCCAGCAGCGAGCCGACAGGGGGCGATGAGCAGTTCTTC.

The gene calls are TRBV12-3 or TRBV12-4 and TRBJ1-1, with D uncertain. The germline V and J ends were trimmed by 2 bases and 1 base, with 14 bases remaining between them. CDR3 length: 16 residues. The CDR3 sequence is CASSLTGPLGNTEAFF. In DNA form, the CDR3 reads TGTGCCAGCAGTTTAACCGGACCTTTGGGGAACACTGAAGCTTTCTTT.

V is TRBV4-2 and J is TRBJ2-3; TRBD1 agrees at 7 bases. Per germline, CDR1 LGHNA and CDR2 YNFKEQ. This CDR3 is built from 15 residues. Trimming removed 3 bases from V and 2 bases from J; junction bases left unmatched: 5. This chain's CDR3 is CASSHRDRDTDTQYF. The CDR3 bases are TGTGCCAGCAGCCACCGGGACAGAGACACAGATACGCAGTATTTT.

At least ten counts were recorded for this clonotype. Germline is not matched at one junction end, which may reflect a read error. J is TRBJ2-1 and V is TRBV24-1; no reliable D call. The germline V gene has CDR1 KGHDR and CDR2 SFDVKD. The CDR3 length is 15 residues. In DNA form, the CDR3 reads TGTGCCACCAGTGCTTATACCTCCTCCTTCAATGAGCAGTTCTTC. Amino acid sequence: CATSAYTSSFNEQFF.

The V call is TRBV7-9, the J call TRBJ2-5; D gene unclear. From germline, CDR1 is SEHNR and CDR2 FQNEAQ (reference sequence). The V gene lost 4 bases and the J gene lost 7 bases, with 16 bases spanning the gap. CDR3 length equals 14 residues. Here the CDR3 DNA reads TGTGCCAGCAGCTCCGCCATATCGAAGTTGACCCAGTACTTC. Translating it yields CASSSAISKLTQYF. Full variable domain (outside the CDR3, taken from reference TRBV7-9 and TRBJ2-5): DTGVSQNPRHKITKRGQNVTFRCDPISEHNRLYWYRQTLGQGPEFLTYFQNEAQLEKSRLLSDRFSAERPKGSFSTLEIQRTEQGDSAMYLCASSSAISKLTQYFGPGTRLLVL.

This clonotype has only a few counts. The rearrangement uses TRBV4-3 and TRBJ2-5; 7 bases agree with TRBD1. This CDR3 spans 16 amino acids. Looked up from germline, CDR1 is LGHNA and CDR2 is YSLEER. V was clipped by 4 bases and J by 2 bases; unmatched bases: 10. This chain's CDR3 is CASSPARTRGQETQYF. The CDR3 region has the DNA TGCGCCAGCAGCCCAGCTAGGACCAGGGGGCAAGAGACCCAGTACTTC.

This clonotype was observed a handful of times. The rearrangement joins TRBV2 to TRBJ2-5; D gene uncertain. The ends were cut back, 6 bases at V and 0 bases at J, with 5 bases in the middle. In germline, CDR1 is SNHLY, CDR2 FYNNEI. The CDR3 is 12 amino acids. CDR3 sequence reads: CASRVYQETQYF. DNA for the CDR3: TGTGCCAGCAGGGTGTACCAAGAGACCCAGTACTTC.

The V and J genes are TRBV24-1 and TRBJ2-6; TRBD2 is a possible D gene (6 bases). The V end lost 6 bases, the J end lost 0 bases, and 8 bases lay between the germline ends. There are 15 residues in the CDR3. The V gene's germline CDR1 is KGHDR and CDR2 SFDVKD. CDR3 nucleotide sequence: TGTGCCACCAGTACCGGGAGCTCTGGGGCCAACGTCCTGACTTTC. Translated, it gives CATSTGSSGANVLTF.

As regards this clonotype: One end of the junction fails to match germline, which may point to a read error. V usage is TRBV6-1 and J usage is TRBJ2-1; D possibly matches TRBD1 or TRBD2 (6 bases each). Germline values: CDR1 MNHNS, CDR2 SASEGT. There are 15 residues in the CDR3. The CDR3, as DNA: TGTGCCAGCACCCGGGGGCCAACCTCCTTCAATGAGCAGTTCTTC. It codes for CASTRGPTSFNEQFF.

The J gene is TRBJ2-2, the V gene TRBV4-1; D perhaps matches TRBD2 (6 bases). V shed 0 bases and J shed 3 bases, with 14 bases lying between them. Looked up from germline, CDR1 is MGHRA and CDR2 is YSYEKL. CDR3 length equals 17 residues. This CDR3 is CASSQDPRLVDTGELFF. The CDR3 DNA reads as TGCGCCAGCAGCCAAGATCCGAGACTAGTGGACACCGGGGAGCTGTTTTTT.

This clonotype was observed a handful of times. The chain links TRBV18 to TRBJ2-1; 7 nucleotides match TRBD1. The CDR3 has 14 amino acids. V gave up 5 bases and J gave up 6 bases; unmatched junction bases: 7. CDR1 and CDR2 (germline): KGHSH, LQKENI. CDR3 region: CASSGDRQANEQFF. The CDR3 region has the DNA TGTGCCAGCTCAGGGGACAGACAGGCCAATGAGCAGTTCTTC.

There are many counts of this clonotype. The chain employs TRBV20-1 and TRBJ2-2, with 12 nucleotides matching TRBD1. V was pared by 3 bases and J by 1 base, with 6 bases of the junction left unmatched. The CDR3 runs 17 residues. Looked up from germline, CDR1 is DFQATT and CDR2 is SNEGSKA (reference sequence). The CDR3 DNA is TGCAGTGCTAGGGCCGGGACAGGGGGCTGGAACACCGGGGAGCTGTTTTTT. Protein product: CSARAGTGGWNTGELFF.

This clonotype came up a few times. The chain carries TRBV19 and TRBJ1-3; D unclear. Germline V gives CDR1 LNHDA, CDR2 SQIVND (reference sequence). The CDR3 has 14 amino acids. Trimming left V 3 bases short and J 4 bases short, with 10 bases between. The CDR3 reads CASSISSNGNTIYF. CDR3 DNA: TGTGCCAGTAGTATCTCCAGCAACGGAAACACCATATATTTT.

V usage is TRBV6-5 and J usage is TRBJ2-1, with D maybe TRBD1 (5 bases). The CDR3 spans 15 residues. Germline values: CDR1 MNHEY, CDR2 SVGAGI. Trimming took off 6 bases at V and 0 bases at J, with 12 bases between the two ends. This CDR3 is CASSPADSSYNEQFF. Here the CDR3 DNA reads TGTGCCAGCAGCCCTGCTGACAGCTCCTACAATGAGCAGTTCTTC.

The V gene is TRBV28, the J gene TRBJ1-1, with a possible D match to TRBD1 (6 bases). Germline values: CDR1 MDHEN, CDR2 SYDVKM. The CDR3 spans 15 residues. Between the trimmed V and J ends, which lost 2 bases and 2 bases, there was a span of 12 bases. The CDR3 bases are TGTGCCAGCAGTTTAACGGACAGAAGAAACACTGAAGCTTTCTTT. Protein: CASSLTDRRNTEAFF.

This clonotype was observed a handful of times. This chain uses TRBV29-1 with TRBJ2-2; the D gene is possibly TRBD2 (7 bases). CDR1 is SQVTM, CDR2 ANQGSEA, per germline. V dropped 1 base and J dropped 8 bases, with 32 bases sitting between them. The CDR3 consists of 20 residues. The CDR3 loop reads CSVEAAGQDGRGRYKGELFF. The CDR3, as DNA: TGCAGCGTTGAAGCCGCGGGACAAGATGGGCGGGGGAGATATAAGGGGGAGCTGTTTTTT.

The rearrangement links TRBV4-2 to TRBJ1-2; D may be TRBD1 (6 bases). The CDR3 runs 16 residues. Germline-derived CDR1 and CDR2 are LGHNA and YNFKEQ. Deletions cut 0 bases from V and 4 bases from J, with 15 bases between. The CDR3 protein is CASSQDRGARAYGYTF. CDR3 nucleotides: TGTGCCAGCAGCCAAGATAGGGGGGCGCGAGCCTATGGCTACACCTTC.

The table lists this clonotype with many counts. The V gene is TRBV27, the J gene TRBJ2-2; possibly TRBD1 or TRBD2 for D (6 bases each). CDR3 size: 22 residues. V lost 8 bases, J lost 1 base, and 35 bases lay in between. Germline V gene data show CDR1 as MNHEY and CDR2 as SMNVEV (reference sequence). CDR3 sequence (DNA): TGTGCCAGCGACCCACCGCTGGAGGGGGGCCAGCCATTTTATAAGAACACCGGGGAGCTGTTTTTT. Protein: CASDPPLEGGQPFYKNTGELFF.

This clonotype was counted only a few times. The chain is built from TRBV27 and TRBJ1-1, with 8 bases aligning to TRBD1. Trimming removed 5 bases from V and 0 bases from J; junction bases left unmatched: 5. This CDR3 region has 15 residues. CDR1 MNHEY and CDR2 SMNVEV come from the germline V gene (reference sequence). CDR3 DNA: TGTGCCAGCAGTGGACGACAGGGGATGAACACTGAAGCTTTCTTT. It specifies CASSGRQGMNTEAFF.

The genes are TRBV11-2 and TRBJ1-2; a weak D match, TRBD1 (6 bases). The V and J ends lost 5 bases and 5 bases respectively, with 12 bases between them. The CDR3 length is 13 residues. The germline V gene encodes CDR1 SGHAT and CDR2 FQNNGV. CDR3 sequence: CASSQAGAYGYTF. The CDR3 DNA sequence: TGTGCCAGCAGCCAGGCGGGGGCATATGGCTACACCTTC.

This clonotype occurred a few times. J is TRBJ2-3 and V is TRBV29-1, with a possible D match to TRBD2 (6 bases). Trimming cost V 3 bases and J 5 bases, with 6 bases left between them. The CDR3 runs to 11 residues. CDR1 is SQVTM and CDR2 is ANQGSEA in the germline V gene. This chain's CDR3 is CSVDGGDTQYF. The CDR3 bases are TGCAGCGTTGACGGGGGAGATACGCAGTATTTT.

This clonotype showed up just once. V is TRBV9 and J is TRBJ2-5; D perhaps matches TRBD2 (5 bases). The CDR3 totals 15 residues. In germline, CDR1 is SGDLS, CDR2 YYNGEE. Trimming shortened V by 4 bases and J by 0 bases, and 13 bases separated the two germline ends. This CDR3 reads CASSLDSGYQETQYF. The CDR3 DNA is TGTGCCAGCAGCCTGGATTCGGGGTACCAAGAGACCCAGTACTTC. Full variable domain (missing parts from reference TRBV9 and TRBJ2-5): DSGVTQTPKHLITATGQRVTLRCSPRSGDLSVYWYQQSLDQGLQFLIQYYNGEERAKGNILERFSAQQFPDLHSELNLSSLELGDSALYFCASSLDSGYQETQYFGPGTRLLVL.

This sequence joins TRBV18 and TRBJ2-7; TRBD2 aligns across 15 bases. This CDR3 spans 15 amino acids. The germline CDR1 and CDR2 sequences are KGHSH and LQKENI. The junction had 3 bases not matched to a gene; V was cut back by 5 bases and J by 4 bases. CDR3 in DNA: TGTGCCAGCTCAGCGGGACTAGCGGGGGGTTACGAGCAGTACGTC. It translates to CASSAGLAGGYEQYV.

The V call is TRBV12-3 or TRBV12-4, the J call TRBJ1-1, with D uncertain. The CDR3 has 14 amino acids. V was shortened by 2 bases and J by 0 bases, with 7 bases between the two germline ends. As DNA, the CDR3 is TGTGCCAGCAGTTTACCGTCTTTGAACACTGAAGCTTTCTTT. It specifies CASSLPSLNTEAFF.

The chain employs TRBV7-2 and TRBJ2-4; no clear D. Germline V CDR1 and CDR2: SGHTA, FQGNSA. The V gene lost 5 bases and the J gene lost 8 bases, with 13 bases spanning the gap. CDR3 length: 13 residues. In nucleotides, the CDR3 is TGTGCCAGCAGCCCCCAGTGGATGGACATTCAGTACTTC. It codes for CASSPQWMDIQYF.

This clonotype has a handful of counts. This rearrangement joins TRBV12-3 or TRBV12-4 to TRBJ2-1; TRBD2 agrees at 8 bases. This CDR3 has 14 residues. J was trimmed by 8 bases and V by 3 bases; bases with no gene match: 6. In DNA form, the CDR3 reads TGTGCCAGCAGTTTGGAGGCGGGGGGCGATGAGCAGTTCTTC. Its protein is CASSLEAGGDEQFF.

CDR3 protein: CASSSPQANYGYTF. The CDR3 bases are TGTGCCAGCAGTTCCCCTCAAGCTAACTATGGCTACACCTTC. This rearrangement joins TRBV12-3 or TRBV12-4 to TRBJ1-2, with D unresolved. CDR3 length equals 14 residues. The V end lost 4 bases, the J end lost 0 bases, and 9 bases lay between the germline ends.